One and the same sample provided the 32 T cell receptor beta chains below, sequenced in a study of OX40 agonist ivuxolimab in advanced cancers. Repertoires were generated with immunoSEQ multiplex PCR, while TCRdb's copy carries only in-frame clones and drops some. The profile shows about 84,000 clones, 85% to 95% of them singletons. This sample comprised CD4+ or CD8+ T cells sorted from blood, obtained in a trial of the OX40 agonist ivuxolimab. The origin of the receptors is an adult with an advanced solid tumor such as melanoma, head and neck, liver or kidney cancer.

The chain couples TRBV4-3 to TRBJ2-1, with 9 bases identical to TRBD1. The CDR3 covers 15 residues. The germline V gene encodes CDR1 LGHNA and CDR2 YSLEER. V lost 1 base and J lost 3; bases outside the gene matches: 1. Here the CDR3 reads CASSQGTGVYNEQFF. CDR3 nucleotide sequence: TGCGCCAGCAGCCAAGGGACAGGGGTCTACAATGAGCAGTTCTTC.

This clone was detected once. The CDR3 nucleotides are TGTGCCAGCGGCGCAGTCGCGCGGGGCATCGGAAACACCATATATTTT. This translates into CASGAVARGIGNTIYF. The chain has TRBV9 and TRBJ1-3, with a possible D match to TRBD1 (5 bases). V was pared by 7 bases and J by 4 bases, with 21 bases between. Germline CDR1 reads SGDLS; CDR2 reads YYNGEE. This CDR3 comprises 16 residues.

The count of this clone is one. The chain combines TRBV6-5 with TRBJ1-2, with 7 bases aligning to TRBD1. The trim removed 0 bases at V and 4 bases at J, leaving 2 bases unmatched. The CDR3 length is 14 residues. From germline, CDR1 is MNHEY and CDR2 SVGAGI. CDR3: CASSYSQGSYGYTF. CDR3 nucleotide sequence: TGTGCCAGCAGTTACTCACAGGGGTCCTATGGCTACACCTTC.

The chain combines TRBV4-3 with TRBJ2-2; 12 nucleotides align to TRBD2. J gave up 6 bases and V 2 bases, and 4 bases lay outside the gene matches. Germline V gene lookup returns CDR1 LGHNA and CDR2 YSLEER. The CDR3 extends over 16 amino acids. The CDR3 loop is CASSQTTSGSSGELFF. DNA for the CDR3: TGCGCCAGCAGCCAAACGACTAGCGGGAGCTCCGGGGAGCTGTTTTTT.

This clone turned up a few times. V gene TRBV7-9 combines with J gene TRBJ1-1, with D possibly TRBD1 on 5 matching bases. CDR3 length: 17 residues. Germline CDR1 reads SEHNR; CDR2 reads FQNEAQ (reference sequence). Trimming removed 4 bases from V and 0 bases from J, with 18 bases in between. The CDR3 DNA reads as TGTGCCAGCAGCTCGATGGGGGTGCACGGAATGAACACTGAAGCTTTCTTT. Amino acids: CASSSMGVHGMNTEAFF. Filled out from reference TRBV7-9 and TRBJ1-1, the complete variable domain reads DTGVSQNPRHKITKRGQNVTFRCDPISEHNRLYWYRQTLGQGPEFLTYFQNEAQLEKSRLLSDRFSAERPKGSFSTLEIQRTEQGDSAMYLCASSSMGVHGMNTEAFFGQGTRLTVV.

CDR3 amino acids: CASSLRDRPNEKLFF. The CDR3 coding sequence is TGTGCCAGCAGCCTTCGGGACAGACCTAATGAAAAACTGTTTTTT. This chain connects TRBV11-2 to TRBJ1-4; 7 bases line up with TRBD1. Germline trimming cut 5 bases from V and 3 bases from J; bases unmatched to any gene: 6. This CDR3 comprises 15 residues. Germline assignment: CDR1 SGHAT and CDR2 FQNNGV.

The chain has TRBV6-5 and TRBJ2-3, with 10 bases identical to TRBD2. Germline V gene data show CDR1 as MNHEY and CDR2 as SVGAGI. The length of the CDR3 is 14 residues. Trimming at V came to 6 bases and at J to 4 bases, leaving 4 bases not matched to a gene. The chain's CDR3 is CASSYGTSADTQYF. As DNA, the CDR3 is TGTGCCAGCAGCTATGGGACTAGCGCAGATACGCAGTATTTT.

The chain is built from TRBV6-5 and TRBJ1-1; D is unresolved. Deletions cut 0 bases from V and 1 base from J, with 6 bases between. Germline V gene lookup returns CDR1 MNHEY and CDR2 SVGAGI. This CDR3 is 14 amino acids long. The CDR3 nucleotides are TGTGCCAGCAGTTACTCGTTTACGAACACTGAAGCTTTCTTT. Translation: CASSYSFTNTEAFF.

The chain links TRBV5-4 to TRBJ2-5; 10 bases align to TRBD1. Germline loops: CDR1 SGHNT, CDR2 YYREEE (reference sequence). J gave up 5 bases and V 0 bases, and 10 bases lay outside the gene matches. CDR3 size: 17 residues. The CDR3 is CASSLAETGGAGETQYF. The CDR3, as DNA: TGTGCCAGCAGCTTGGCCGAGACAGGGGGCGCCGGGGAGACCCAGTACTTC. Combining the CDR3 with reference TRBV5-4 and TRBJ2-5 gives the whole variable domain ETGVTQSPTHLIKTRGQQVTLRCSSQSGHNTVSWYQQALGQGPQFIFQYYREEENGRGNFPPRFSGLQFPNYSSELNVNALELDDSALYLCASSLAETGGAGETQYFGPGTRLLVL.

V is TRBV9 and J is TRBJ1-1; tentative D call: TRBD1 (5 bases). V shed 7 bases and J shed 1 base, with 11 bases lying between them. CDR1 SGDLS and CDR2 YYNGEE come from the germline V gene. The CDR3 has 13 amino acids. This CDR3 is CASGKGQNTEAFF. For the CDR3, the DNA is TGTGCCAGCGGAAAAGGACAGAACACTGAAGCTTTCTTT.

This clone appeared once. J is TRBJ1-1 and V is TRBV7-9, with 10 bases identical to TRBD1. Germline CDR1 is SEHNR and CDR2 is FQNEAQ (reference sequence). The V and J ends lost 5 bases and 1 base, in that order; junction bases with no gene match: 7. CDR3 size: 16 residues. The CDR3 DNA reads as TGTGCCAGCAGCCCAAGACAGGGGGCGACGAACACTGAAGCTTTCTTT. It encodes CASSPRQGATNTEAFF. The full variable domain, with the rest looked up from reference TRBV7-9 and TRBJ1-1, is DTGVSQNPRHKITKRGQNVTFRCDPISEHNRLYWYRQTLGQGPEFLTYFQNEAQLEKSRLLSDRFSAERPKGSFSTLEIQRTEQGDSAMYLCASSPRQGATNTEAFFGQGTRLTVV.

The CDR3 sequence is CASSFNRAEGTEAFF. CDR3 sequence (DNA): TGTGCCAGCAGCTTCAACAGGGCGGAGGGCACTGAAGCTTTCTTT. V is TRBV12-1 and J is TRBJ1-1. TRBV12-1 is annotated as a pseudogene. The CDR3 has 15 residues.

V and J are TRBV5-6 and TRBJ2-7, with TRBD2 matching over 10 bases. The CDR3 covers 13 residues. V shed 4 bases and J 4 bases; nucleotides not matched to a gene: 2. Germline CDR1 is SGHDT and CDR2 is YYEEEE. The CDR3: CASSPTSGYEQYF. CDR3 bases: TGTGCCAGCAGCCCGACTAGCGGGTACGAGCAGTACTTC.

The genes are TRBV5-4 and TRBJ2-7; a weak D match, TRBD1 (5 bases). CDR3 length: 12 residues. Deletions cut 1 base from V and 3 bases from J, with 5 bases between. From germline, CDR1 is SGHNT and CDR2 YYREEE (reference sequence). CDR3 nucleotide sequence: TGTGCCAGCAGCTTGAGGGGCTACGAGCAGTACTTC. This gives the protein CASSLRGYEQYF.

In DNA, the CDR3 is TGTGCCAGCAGCGCGGGACTAGCGGGCCGCAATGAGCAGTTCTTC. Encoded protein: CASSAGLAGRNEQFF. The V call is TRBV13, the J call TRBJ2-1; 12 nucleotides align to TRBD2. V lost 5 bases, J lost 6 bases, and 5 bases stayed unmatched. CDR1 is PRHDT, CDR2 FYEKMQ, per germline (reference sequence). CDR3 length: 15 amino acids.

The chain uses TRBV5-5 and TRBJ2-3, with 7 bases lining up with TRBD1. Germline trimming cut 6 bases from V and 0 bases from J; bases unmatched to any gene: 4. This CDR3 region has 14 residues. Germline lookup yields CDR1 SGHKS and CDR2 YYEKEE (reference sequence). The CDR3 protein is CASIRQGSTDTQYF. The CDR3 DNA reads as TGTGCCAGCATCAGACAGGGCAGCACAGATACGCAGTATTTT. Together with reference TRBV5-5 and TRBJ2-3, the CDR3 gives the full variable domain: DAGVTQSPTHLIKTRGQQVTLRCSPISGHKSVSWYQQVLGQGPQFIFQYYEKEERGRGNFPDRFSARQFPNYSSELNVNALLLGDSALYLCASIRQGSTDTQYFGPGTRLTVL.

The gene calls are TRBV7-8 and TRBJ2-1; the D is unclear. This CDR3 is 12 amino acids long. The V gene's germline CDR1 is SGHVS and CDR2 FQNEAQ. The germline V and J ends were trimmed by 0 bases and 15 bases, with 12 bases remaining between them. CDR3 region: CASSLAADPGFF. In DNA form, the CDR3 reads TGTGCCAGCAGCTTAGCGGCGGACCCTGGGTTCTTC.

The gene calls are TRBV11-3 and TRBJ2-7; D is uncertain. This CDR3 spans 13 amino acids. V was trimmed by 6 bases and J by 2 bases, leaving 11 bases between them. Germline CDR1 is SGHNT and CDR2 is YENEEA. In DNA form, the CDR3 reads TGTGCCAGCAGAAAAAGGTCTACCTACGAGCAGTACTTC. This codes for CASRKRSTYEQYF.

A single count supports this clone. V usage is TRBV27 and J usage is TRBJ1-1; D is unclear. Germline lookup yields CDR1 MNHEY and CDR2 SMNVEV (reference sequence). The CDR3 totals 14 residues. Trimming removed 5 bases at V and 0 bases at J, with 10 bases between. The chain's CDR3 is CASSPSSLNTEAFF. The CDR3 bases are TGTGCCAGCAGTCCTTCGTCTTTGAACACTGAAGCTTTCTTT.

The V gene is TRBV4-3, the J gene TRBJ1-5; D is uncertain. The CDR3 consists of 15 residues. Trimming shortened V by 4 bases and J by 5 bases, and 15 bases separated the two germline ends. Germline CDR1 and CDR2: LGHNA and YSLEER. The chain's CDR3 is CASSLGFGEYQPQHF. The DNA of the CDR3 is TGCGCCAGCAGCCTAGGTTTTGGGGAATATCAGCCCCAGCATTTT.

The chain is built from TRBV11-2 and TRBJ1-1, with D unresolved. The CDR3 loop spans 17 amino acids. Trimming left V 1 base short and J 0 bases short, with 15 bases between. Germline V gene sequence: CDR1 SGHAT, CDR2 FQNNGV. Here the CDR3 reads CASSLGAPSPLNTEAFF. CDR3 coding DNA: TGTGCCAGCAGCTTAGGGGCCCCATCGCCGTTGAACACTGAAGCTTTCTTT.

The chain is built from TRBV13 and TRBJ2-7; weak D call: TRBD2 (5 bases). Trimming took 2 bases from V and 0 from J, leaving 8 bases between them. Germline CDR1 reads PRHDT; CDR2 reads FYEKMQ (reference sequence). The CDR3 has 14 amino acids. The CDR3 DNA follows: TGTGCCAGCAGCTTATTAGCGACCTCCTACGAGCAGTACTTC. Protein product: CASSLLATSYEQYF.

This clone occurred once. The CDR3 loop reads CASSLGRSEAFF. The CDR3 region has the DNA TGTGCCAGCAGCTTGGGGCGGAGTGAAGCTTTCTTT. The chain recombines TRBV5-4 with TRBJ1-1; no clear D. Germline V lookup: CDR1 SGHNT, CDR2 YYREEE (reference sequence). Trimming removed 0 bases from V and 7 bases from J, with 7 bases in between. The CDR3 totals 12 residues.

The rearrangement links TRBV7-9 to TRBJ2-7, with 9 positions matching TRBD1. V dropped 1 base and J dropped 3; count of bases not matched to a gene: 4. The CDR3 contains 15 residues. Germline V gene lookup returns CDR1 SEHNR and CDR2 FQNEAQ (reference sequence). CDR3 in DNA: TGTGCCAGCAGCTTAGGGGGACAGGGTAGCTACGAGCAGTACTTC. Protein product: CASSLGGQGSYEQYF. The entire variable domain, with the rest obtained from reference TRBV7-9 and TRBJ2-7, is as follows: DTGVSQNPRHKITKRGQNVTFRCDPISEHNRLYWYRQTLGQGPEFLTYFQNEAQLEKSRLLSDRFSAERPKGSFSTLEIQRTEQGDSAMYLCASSLGGQGSYEQYFGPGTRLTVT.

J is TRBJ1-3 and V is TRBV7-3; weak D call: TRBD1 (6 bases). Germline assignment: CDR1 SGHTA and CDR2 FQGTGA. The V and J ends lost 5 bases and 1 base respectively, with 9 bases between them. The length of the CDR3 is 14 residues. Here the CDR3 reads CASSQQGSGNTIYF. CDR3 DNA sequence: TGTGCCAGCAGCCAACAGGGATCTGGAAACACCATATATTTT.

The rearrangement uses TRBV6-5 and TRBJ2-2; D remains ambiguous. The CDR3 extends over 15 amino acids. V lost 0 bases, J lost 1 base, and 6 bases lay in between. Germline V CDR1 and CDR2: MNHEY, SVGAGI. The CDR3 DNA reads as TGTGCCAGCAGTTACTCCGCAGAGAACACCGGGGAGCTGTTTTTT. Its protein product is CASSYSAENTGELFF.

CDR3 region: CASSPGGDEQYF. Here the CDR3 DNA reads TGTGCCAGCTCCCCCGGGGGGGACGAGCAGTACTTC. The V and J genes are TRBV27 and TRBJ2-7; 8 positions match TRBD2. V was clipped by 8 bases and J by 5 bases; unmatched bases: 5. The CDR3 spans 12 residues. Germline V gene data show CDR1 as MNHEY and CDR2 as SMNVEV (reference sequence).

This rearrangement joins TRBV10-2 to TRBJ2-2; no reliable D call. From germline, CDR1 is WSHSY and CDR2 SAAADI. Trimming took off 1 base at V and 6 bases at J, with 6 bases between the two ends. This CDR3 is built from 13 residues. The CDR3 here is CASSEYWPGELFF. CDR3 DNA sequence: TGCGCCAGCAGTGAGTACTGGCCCGGGGAGCTGTTTTTT.

This chain uses TRBV5-6 with TRBJ1-1; tentatively, D is TRBD1 (5 bases). CDR1 and CDR2 from the germline V gene are SGHDT and YYEEEE. V lost 9 bases and J lost 4, with 10 bases in between. CDR3 length: 11 residues. The CDR3: CATAGGTEAFF. The CDR3 DNA reads TGTGCCACCGCGGGGGGCACTGAAGCTTTCTTT.

The rearrangement links TRBV7-2 to TRBJ2-1, with 11 bases identical to TRBD2. The CDR3 spans 16 residues. J was trimmed by 2 bases and V by 2 bases; bases with no gene match: 2. Germline values: CDR1 SGHTA, CDR2 FQGNSA. This CDR3 reads CASSLLAGGTYNEQFF. The CDR3 nucleotides are TGTGCCAGCAGCTTACTAGCGGGAGGAACCTACAATGAGCAGTTCTTC.

The chain uses TRBV2 and TRBJ2-3; D ambiguous. The germline V and J ends were trimmed by 11 bases and 1 base, with 16 bases remaining between them. The germline CDR1 and CDR2 sequences are SNHLY and FYNNEI. The CDR3 loop spans 14 amino acids. The CDR3 loop is CAVLLKLGTDTQYF. Here the CDR3 DNA reads TGTGCCGTCCTCCTCAAGCTGGGCACAGATACGCAGTATTTT.

The chain is built from TRBV27 and TRBJ2-7, with 8 bases aligning to TRBD1. This CDR3 contains 16 residues. Germline V lookup: CDR1 MNHEY, CDR2 SMNVEV (reference sequence). V gave up 6 bases and J gave up 6 bases; unmatched junction bases: 16. The CDR3 spells CASRQDRVSKKGEQYF. The CDR3 coding sequence is TGTGCCAGCAGACAGGACAGGGTGAGCAAAAAGGGCGAGCAGTACTTC.